This TCR beta chain emerged from a study of blood T cell repertoires in COVID-19. Trimming at V came to 7 bases and at J to 5 bases, leaving 5 bases not matched to a gene. The CDR3 is 14 residues long. Germline V gene sequence: CDR1 MNHEY, CDR2 SVGAGI. Sequencing used immunoSEQ multiplex PCR; TCRdb keeps in-frame clones, though not all of them. The data show 130,000 to 150,000 clones, about 87% seen once. Input material: PBMCs or T cells enriched from blood (not recorded which). The sequence derives from a man between 60 and 70 years old who had recovered from COVID-19. V is TRBV6-5 and J is TRBJ1-6; TRBD1 aligns across 7 bases. CDR3 loop: CASKPTGDNSPLHF. The CDR3, as DNA: TGTGCCAGCAAACCTACAGGGGATAATTCACCCCTCCACTTT.